This T cell receptor (beta chain) was profiled in a study of T cell repertoires in cytomegalovirus infection (dated by TCRdb to about 2019). The study in broad terms: Because public TCR beta signatures pointed to carriage of CMV infection together with the matching HLA type, the HLA type of each donor mattered for the analysis. What the authors observed across the whole study: In both this cohort and an independent cohort of 352 donors, the cumulative frequency of public TCR beta family members distinguished carriers of CMV infection plus the relevant HLA type. In the ex vivo response, HLA-C-restricted CMV-specific TCR beta clonotypes were dominant, and in two of eight donors the single most frequent clonotype came from this HLA-C-restricted group.

This clonotype was counted only a few times. Its antigen is still unknown. The record has no base qualities; no much larger clone is one base away. V drops 7 bases and J drops 4 bases, leaving 19 bases in between. From a lookup of the germline V gene, CDR1 and CDR2 are ENHRY and SYGVKD. The CDR3 runs 15 amino acids, cysteine and phenylalanine included. Only CDR3 DNA remains: 45 bases, in frame from the first base. Sequencing used an Illumina HiSeq 1500. TCRdb redid the processing of the public reads, applying fastp at Q25 and MiXCR, and retained in-frame beta chains. Each entry is one CDR3 protein sequence, shown with its most common DNA and genes. This sample holds approximately 290,000 distinct CDR3 sequences; under 30% were observed only once. In total, the top ten clones hold approximately 15% of the sample.

This TCR came from a human donor in good health (CMV status not recorded). Some clones in this sample may be carry-over from other donors' samples. The V gene is TRBV10-3 and the J gene is TRBJ1-2; D gene: possibly TRBD1, on 6 matching bases. Input material: PBMCs. The DNA sequence reads TGTGCCATCATGGGACAACACTCCTCTTCCTATGGCTACACCTTC. This translates into CAIMGQHSSSYGYTF.